What follows describes a single TCR beta chain. This clonotype showed up just a few times. Its antigen remains unidentified. No base quality information exists; no much larger clone differs at one position. This record comes from a study of blood T cells in healthy people across ages (dated by TCRdb to about 2015). Regarding the research as a whole: In model experiments, roughly one uniquely barcoded TCR beta cDNA molecule per two T cells was captured by template switching. To track age-related changes in TCR beta repertoire diversity, the study relied on deep sequencing normalized with unique cDNA molecular identifiers. Four age groups were formed from the donors: young (average about 16 years), middle-aged (approximately 39), aged (roughly 58) and long-lived (more than 75). Two additional independent replicas of 1 million unique cDNA reads from the same blood draw were analyzed for two donors (one aged 18 to 29 and one aged 80 or older). What the work shows at the level of the full study, not this receptor alone: As age increased, observed TCR beta diversity per million T cells dropped in a roughly linear way, and a significant reduction was already evident by age about 40. Estimates of total diversity from one million sequenced T cells were regarded as lower bounds and underestimates. Conclusive comparison of naive and antigen-experienced compartments was prevented by the profiling of bulk unsorted PBMCs. Because the CMV infection status of the donors was unknown, age-related changes in expanded clonotypes may potentially have been confounded. Compared with the aged group, the long-lived group had more naive CD4+ T cells, fewer expanded clones and increased TCR diversity, suggesting age selection. The percentage of naive T cells measured by flow cytometry correlated strongly with observed TCR beta diversity.

The donors were 40 or so Caucasian individuals from Russia, aged roughly 6 to 100 years, who were systemically healthy. Roughly 9 milliliters of peripheral blood were drawn from each donor into EDTA-treated Vacutainer tubes. Ficoll-Paque density-gradient centrifugation was used to isolate PBMCs, with at least 7 million obtained per sample. Trizol reagent was used to extract total RNA from the PBMCs, yielding at least 5 micrograms per sample. Naive CD45RAhigh/CD27high T cell percentages were measured by flow cytometry on a PBMC aliquot from every donor. Preparation of the library involved 5' RACE. The run used an Illumina HiSeq 2500. A second PCR of about 7 to 12 cycles was performed with a sample-barcoded 5' primer and a J-beta primer mix. A unique molecular identifier was introduced onto each TCR beta cDNA molecule by a template-switch 5' adaptor carrying 12 random nucleotides. Each sample yielded at least 3 million CDR3-containing paired-end reads. First-strand cDNA synthesis was performed from all RNA using the Mint cDNA synthesis kit, with priming by a TRBC-specific oligonucleotide. After uracil-DNA glycosylase treatment, a first 18-cycle PCR used universal primers M1SS and BC2_uni_R on all cDNA. The source study handled its data this way. Each sample was normalized by randomly selecting 1 million high-quality reads, each carrying a distinct molecular identifier. Instead of being binned into consensus sequences, reads that shared molecular identifiers were thrown out. MiTCR, run with a Q25 quality threshold and the strictest error-elimination algorithm, handled CDR3 identification, clonotype clustering and error correction. A nonparametric unseen species model using Euler transformation provided a lower-bound estimate of total TCR beta diversity. Clones were called with MiXCR by TCRdb after fastp trimmed the public reads at Q25, and only in-frame beta chains were retained. Every CDR3 protein is listed once, alongside the most common genes and DNA of its rows. For this entry, the V and J calls and clone size follow TCRdb and not the study's own pipeline. The sample table records some 760,000 distinct CDR3 sequences; roughly 25% of these occur just once. Around 9.2% of the sample goes to the ten largest clones.

The same sample was also used in a study of T cells of mothers and their children. That second publication adds: The donors were nine systemically healthy Caucasian individuals, made up of three mothers and their six children. cDNA synthesis used all of the extracted RNA, with approximately 1.4 ug of RNA in each 15 ul reaction. In the second PCR, sample barcodes and 2-4 random nucleotides were introduced via the M1S primer. Each mother yielded over 8.5 million TCR beta CDR3 reads and each child 3 million to 3.5 million reads. TCR recombination output is similarly shaped by thymic selection in related and unrelated pairs, with a minor effect exerted by inherited differences. Normalized repertoire overlap in related mother-child pairs was always slightly higher than in unrelated mother-child pairs, but the difference was never significant. No persistent microchimeric T cell clones were found, with a detection sensitivity of approximately 100 clones per million clonotypes. The study used deep NGS to compare TCR beta repertoires of mothers and children, seeking features distinguishing related mother-child pairs from unrelated individuals. On average, the children were roughly 10 +/- 4 years old, while the mothers were roughly 36 +/- 4 years old. Libraries were sequenced on Illumina HiSeq 2000 with 100+100 nt paired-end reads after adapter ligation with NEBNext reagents. To prevent cross-contamination, the mother and child libraries were prepared one month apart and sequenced in separate runs. Each donor had between 500,000 and 2,000,000 distinct TCR beta clonotypes identified. Naive TCR beta clonotypes were estimated from low-frequency clonotypes matched to each donor's FACS-determined naive share, without sorting.

This receptor was obtained from a boy aged 10-17 years in good health. Sequenced sample: blood.

The CDR3 reads CSGGVLYNEQFF. The nucleotide sequence is given as TGCAGCGGGGGGGTATTATACAATGAGCAGTTCTTC. The rearranged segments are TRBV29-1 and TRBJ2-1, and possibly TRBD2, on 6 matching bases. V sheds 7 bases and J sheds 4 bases, leaving 11 bases between their ends. CDR1 and CDR2 are drawn from the germline V gene: SQVTM, ANQGSEA. From cysteine to phenylalanine, the CDR3 is 12 amino acids long. Just the 36-base CDR3 DNA is kept, in frame starting at base 1.